This is a list of T cell receptor beta chains from one sample in a study of CD8 T cells in Susac syndrome. In TCRdb, the immunoSEQ multiplex PCR reads were re-called with MiXCR into one record per CDR3 protein. The sample has around 130,000 distinct CDR3 sequences, less than 95% seen once. Sequenced input: CD4+ T cells from PBMCs. Receptors were obtained from a human donor in good health. Both conserved end residues are part of each CDR3. A D gene is named only where the DNA matches it firmly. The size entry is marked missing in some rows and otherwise reads once, few, many or a size class.

J gene,D gene,V gene,clone size,CDR3 DNA,CDR3 protein
TRBJ2-1,NA,TRBV2,few,TGTGCCAGCAGTGTTGACGTAGCCTACAATGAGCAGTTCTTC,CASSVDVAYNEQFF
TRBJ2-1,NA,TRBV6-2/TRBV6-3,NA,TGTGCCAGCAGTTCCCCCCAGGTCCCGGGGATCTTC,CASSSPQVPGIF
TRBJ2-1,NA,TRBV6-6,NA,TGTGCCAGCAGGCGGGGTTACAATGAGCAGTTCTTC,CASRRGYNEQFF
TRBJ2-6,NA,TRBV7-2,NA,TGTGCCAGCAGCTTAGTAGCAGGCGGCTCCACTGGGGCCAACGTCCTGACTTTC,CASSLVAGGSTGANVLTF
TRBJ2-1,TRBD2,TRBV5-1,NA,TGCGCCAGCAGCTTGGGGACTAGCGGGAGGGCATGGAATGAGCAGTTCTTC,CASSLGTSGRAWNEQFF
TRBJ2-2,NA,TRBV28,NA,TGTGCCAGCAGTCCCCCCCGGGACACCTTCAACACCGGGGAGCTGTTTTTT,CASSPPRDTFNTGELFF
TRBJ2-7,NA,TRBV12-3/TRBV12-4,NA,TGTGCCAGCAGGCTAGCTTTCGAGCAGTACTTC,CASRLAFEQYF
TRBJ2-5,NA,TRBV12-3/TRBV12-4,NA,TGTGCCAGCACCTCCAGAGGATTGGAAGAGACCCAGTACTTC,CASTSRGLEETQYF
TRBJ1-5,NA,TRBV28,NA,TGTGCCAGCAGCCCTTACTTTCAGGGGCCTCAGCCCCAGCATTTT,CASSPYFQGPQPQHF
TRBJ2-7,NA,TRBV7-9,NA,TGTGCCAGCAGCTTAAATGGCGGGATCTACGAGCAGTACTTC,CASSLNGGIYEQYF
TRBJ2-7,NA,TRBV5-4,NA,TGTGCCAGCAGCTTGGGTGGTTCGGCAGCGACCCGCTACGAGCAGTACTTC,CASSLGGSAATRYEQYF
TRBJ2-1,TRBD2,TRBV11-1,NA,TGTGCCAGCAGCAATAGAAGAGCGGGAGCCGGGGGTGAGCAGTTCTTC,CASSNRRAGAGGEQFF
TRBJ2-7,NA,TRBV2,once,TGTGCCAGCAGTAGTACCGGGACATTAGGTAACGAGCAGTACTTC,CASSSTGTLGNEQYF
TRBJ2-7,NA,TRBV29-1,NA,TGCAGCGTTGCCCTAGCCTCCAACGAGCAGTACTTC,CSVALASNEQYF
TRBJ2-1,TRBD2,TRBV9,NA,TGTGCCAGCAGCGTGACTAGCGCTGGGAATGAGCAGTTCTTC,CASSVTSAGNEQFF
TRBJ2-3,NA,TRBV6-1,NA,TGTGCCAGCAGTGAAGGTGCGGAACGCACAGATACGCAGTATTTT,CASSEGAERTDTQYF
TRBJ2-7,NA,TRBV4-3,NA,TGCGCCAGCAGCCAGGCCGCCGTGGCAGGGAGGTTCGGCGAGCAGTACTTC,CASSQAAVAGRFGEQYF
TRBJ2-7,NA,TRBV7-9,NA,TGTGCCAGCAGCTTAGAAACAGCTACCTACGAGCAGTACTTC,CASSLETATYEQYF
TRBJ1-1,TRBD1,TRBV6-1,NA,TGTGCCAGCAGCTCCGGGACAGGGGAAGCTTTCTTT,CASSSGTGEAFF
TRBJ1-5,NA,TRBV7-2,once,TGTGCCAGCAGCGCAGGGGACTCCCAGCAGCCCCAGCATTTT,CASSAGDSQQPQHF
TRBJ2-7,TRBD2,TRBV12-3/TRBV12-4,NA,TGTGCCAGCACCCCACCCGCGACTAGCGGGACCTACGAGCAGTACTTC,CASTPPATSGTYEQYF
TRBJ2-5,TRBD1,TRBV19,NA,TGTGCCAGTAGTATGACCGGGACAGTAATCCAAGAGACCCAGTACTTC,CASSMTGTVIQETQYF
TRBJ2-3,TRBD2,TRBV20-1,NA,TGCAGTGCTAGAGATACGGGAGGATCCACAGATACGCAGTATTTT,CSARDTGGSTDTQYF
TRBJ1-1,NA,TRBV20-1,NA,TGCAGTGCTAGGAGACCGAACACTGAAGCTTTTTTT,CSARRPNTEAFF
TRBJ1-1,NA,TRBV9,NA,TGTGCCAGCAGCGCTCGAGGGGATACTGAAGCTTTCTTT,CASSARGDTEAFF
TRBJ2-5,TRBD1,TRBV5-1,NA,TGCGCCAGCAGCCCAACAGGGGGCTTAGGAGAGACCCAGTACTTC,CASSPTGGLGETQYF
TRBJ2-5,NA,TRBV30,NA,TGTGCCTGGACCCACACAGAGACCCAGTACTTC,CAWTHTETQYF
TRBJ1-6,NA,TRBV30,NA,TGTGCCTCAACAACGACAGCAGGTTCACCCCTCCACTTT,CASTTTAGSPLHF
TRBJ2-2,NA,TRBV5-6,NA,TGTGCCAGCAGCTTGAGGCTAGCGCCCGGGGAGCTGTTTTTT,CASSLRLAPGELFF
TRBJ2-1,NA,TRBV7-3,once,TGTGCCAGCAGCTTAAATAATGGGTTAAGGTTCTTC,CASSLNNGLRFF
TRBJ2-5,NA,TRBV20-1,NA,TGCAGTGCTAGAGATGGGGCTAGCAGACAAGAGACCCAGTACTTC,CSARDGASRQETQYF
TRBJ2-6,NA,TRBV20-1,NA,TGCAGTGCTAGGAAGGCCAGGGGAAGTATTAGTGGGGCCAACGTCCTGACTTTC,CSARKARGSISGANVLTF
TRBJ2-5,TRBD2,TRBV20-1,NA,TGCAGTGCCAGAGGGACTAGCTTGGAGACCCAGTACTTC,CSARGTSLETQYF
TRBJ2-1,NA,TRBV4-3,NA,TGCGCCAGCAGCCAAGATTTGAGCGAGTGGAGAACCGATGAGCAGTTCTTC,CASSQDLSEWRTDEQFF
TRBJ2-5,TRBD2,TRBV6-2/TRBV6-3,NA,TGTGCCAGCAGTCCCCAGGCGGGAGGACAGGAGACCCAGTACTTC,CASSPQAGGQETQYF
TRBJ2-6,TRBD2,TRBV19,NA,TGTGCCAGTAGTATAGGAGGCGGGAGGGCTGGGGCCAACGTCCTGACTTTC,CASSIGGGRAGANVLTF
TRBJ1-2,NA,TRBV19,NA,TGTGCCAGTACTGAACCTCAAGGGGCTAACTATGGCTACACCTTC,CASTEPQGANYGYTF
TRBJ2-5,TRBD1,TRBV20-1,NA,TGCAGTGCCCGGGGACAGATCGAGACCCAGTACTTC,CSARGQIETQYF
TRBJ1-1,NA,TRBV7-3,NA,TGTGCCAGCAGCTTAAGTGGGTTTGAAGCTTTCTTT,CASSLSGFEAFF
TRBJ2-2,NA,TRBV4-3,NA,TGCGCCAGCACCCAGTTCGGGGCCACCGGGGAGCTGTTTTTT,CASTQFGATGELFF
TRBJ2-1,NA,TRBV20-1,NA,TGCAGTGCTAGGCAGACGGGCCAGGGGTACAATGAGCAGTTCTTC,CSARQTGQGYNEQFF
TRBJ2-5,TRBD2,TRBV7-9,NA,TGTGCCAGCAGCCGGGGACTAGCGGGAGAAGAGACCCAGTACTTC,CASSRGLAGEETQYF
TRBJ2-7,NA,TRBV6-5,NA,TGTGCCAGCAGGTACCACCCCGACGGAGAGCAGTACTTC,CASRYHPDGEQYF
TRBJ1-3,NA,TRBV2,NA,TGTGCCAGCAGTGAAATGAGAAACACCATATATTTT,CASSEMRNTIYF
TRBJ2-5,TRBD1,TRBV19,NA,TGTGCCAGTAGTACCGGCGGGGGACAGGGACAAGAGACCCAGTACTTC,CASSTGGGQGQETQYF